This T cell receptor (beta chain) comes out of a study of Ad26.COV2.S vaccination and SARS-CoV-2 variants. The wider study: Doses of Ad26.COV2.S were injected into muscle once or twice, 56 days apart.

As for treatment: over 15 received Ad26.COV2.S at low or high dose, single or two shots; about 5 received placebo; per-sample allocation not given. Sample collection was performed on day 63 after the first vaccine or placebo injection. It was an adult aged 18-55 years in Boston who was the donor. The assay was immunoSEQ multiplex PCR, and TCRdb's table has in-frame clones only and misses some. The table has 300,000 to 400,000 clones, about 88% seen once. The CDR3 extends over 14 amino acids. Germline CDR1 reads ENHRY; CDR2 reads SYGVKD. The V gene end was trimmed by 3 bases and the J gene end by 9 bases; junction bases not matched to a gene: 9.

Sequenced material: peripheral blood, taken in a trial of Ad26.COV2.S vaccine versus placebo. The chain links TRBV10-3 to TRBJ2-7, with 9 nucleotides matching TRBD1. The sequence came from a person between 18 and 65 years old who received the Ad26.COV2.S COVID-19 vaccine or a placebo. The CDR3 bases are TGTGCCATCAGTGAAGGTACAGGGGGCACAGGGCAGTACTTC. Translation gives CAISEGTGGTGQYF.